The entry below gives a single T cell receptor beta chain sequence along with its context. Original handling: Estimation of nucleated cell counts was performed using reference gene primer amplification. The assay was immunoSEQ multiplex PCR, and TCRdb's table has in-frame clones only and misses some. The V and J calls and clone size were taken over from that table, and D and trimming were inferred from the DNA. The table lists fewer than 300,000 clones, around 88% of them singletons. CDR3 length: 18 amino acids. Germline V gene sequence: CDR1 MNHEY, CDR2 SVGEGT. V lost 2 bases to trimming and J lost 1 base; unmatched junction nucleotides: 9. The data derive from a study of blood T cell repertoires in COVID-19.

Source material: PBMCs or T cells enriched from blood (not recorded which). The V and J genes are TRBV6-2 or TRBV6-3 and TRBJ2-5; 11 nucleotides line up with TRBD1. The clonotype was recovered from a woman aged 40 to 50 with acute COVID-19. CDR3 amino acids: CASSYRGGTGGIQETQYF. The CDR3 region has the DNA TGTGCCAGCAGTTACAGGGGAGGGACAGGGGGGATCCAAGAGACCCAGTACTTC.